This T cell receptor (beta chain) originates from a study of T cell responses to AZD1222 COVID-19 vaccine. CDR3 length equals 15 residues. The V gene's germline CDR1 is LNHDA and CDR2 SQIVND (reference sequence). V dropped 5 bases and J dropped 6 bases, with 18 bases sitting between them. TCRdb's copy holds only in-frame clones and misses some; the assay was immunoSEQ multiplex PCR. The sample lists approximately 100,000 clones; about 86% were seen once. In this sample, this clone turned up a few times. The sequences come from peripheral blood, collected on day 0 of AZD1222 vaccination. This TCR came from an adult in good health. The chain has TRBV19 and TRBJ2-3, with D possibly being TRBD1 (6 bases). The CDR3 DNA is TGTGCCAGTAGTCTCCGGGCGAAGAGGGGGGATACGCAGTATTTT. Protein product: CASSLRAKRGDTQYF.